The 19 T cell receptor beta chains below come from one sample, sequenced in a study of glioma-infiltrating T cells after dendritic cell vaccination. Produced via immunoSEQ multiplex PCR; TCRdb's table is partial and in-frame only. The sample holds approximately 100,000 clones, about four fifths seen once. The sample here was blood, taken before dendritic cell vaccination. The origin of the receptors is a human donor with glioblastoma.

This clone showed up just a few times. The rearrangement links TRBV7-9 to TRBJ1-2; D is undetermined. Trimming took off 8 bases at V and 6 bases at J, with 16 bases between the two ends. CDR3 size: 13 residues. Germline V gives CDR1 SEHNR, CDR2 FQNEAQ (reference sequence). CDR3 sequence reads: CASRIDTIDGYTF. In nucleotides, the CDR3 is TGTGCCAGCCGCATCGACACGATCGATGGCTACACCTTC.

This clone was observed a few times. This chain connects TRBV28 to TRBJ1-2, with D unclear. CDR1 is MDHEN and CDR2 is SYDVKM in the germline V gene. V was trimmed by 8 bases and J by 8 bases, leaving 15 bases between them. This CDR3 has 12 amino acids. The CDR3 here is CASLDDPRGYTF. The DNA of the CDR3 is TGTGCCAGCTTAGATGATCCTCGCGGCTACACCTTC.

CDR3 residues: CASRPNPTGGYEQFF. The CDR3 DNA follows: TGCGCCAGCAGACCCAACCCCACCGGGGGTTATGAGCAGTTCTTC. The chain carries TRBV4-1 and TRBJ2-1, with TRBD2 as a possible D gene (6 bases). The length of the CDR3 is 15 residues. V gave up 6 bases and J gave up 8 bases, with 20 bases separating them. The germline V gene has CDR1 MGHRA and CDR2 YSYEKL.

The chain carries TRBV6-5 and TRBJ1-1, with 7 bases matching TRBD1. After removal of 5 bases from V and 2 bases from J, the junction contained 8 bases not matched to a gene. This CDR3 has 15 residues. In germline, CDR1 is MNHEY, CDR2 SVGAGI. CDR3: CASSPPGQLNTEAFF. CDR3 DNA: TGTGCCAGCAGTCCCCCGGGACAGTTAAACACTGAAGCTTTCTTT.

The table lists this clone with a count of one. The gene calls are TRBV7-2 and TRBJ1-2; D possibly corresponds to TRBD1 (5 bases). Deletions cut 4 bases from V and 5 bases from J, with 11 bases between. Germline V lookup: CDR1 SGHTA, CDR2 FQGNSA. This CDR3 region has 13 residues. CDR3 sequence: CASSWAGRYGYTF. DNA for the CDR3: TGTGCCAGCAGCTGGGCGGGGCGATATGGCTACACCTTC.

The chain combines TRBV2 with TRBJ2-3; 11 bases are shared with TRBD1. V was pared by 8 bases and J by 3 bases, with 4 bases of the junction left unmatched. The CDR3 consists of 14 residues. Germline-derived CDR1 and CDR2 are SNHLY and FYNNEI. DNA for the CDR3: TGTGCCAGCTGGGGACAGGGGGGGACAGATACGCAGTATTTT. The encoded protein is CASWGQGGTDTQYF.

As concerns this clone: This same CDR3 is encoded by further DNA sequences in the sample. The V call is TRBV7-9, the J call TRBJ1-1, with 7 bases lining up with TRBD1. After removal of 1 base from V and 3 bases from J, the junction contained 2 bases not matched to a gene. Germline loops: CDR1 SEHNR, CDR2 FQNEAQ (reference sequence). The CDR3 has 14 amino acids. CDR3 loop: CASSLDQGDTEAFF. CDR3 DNA sequence: TGTGCCAGCAGCTTAGACCAGGGGGACACTGAAGCTTTCTTT.

The V and J genes are TRBV6-4 and TRBJ1-2; maybe TRBD1 (6 bases). The ends were cut back, 6 bases at V and 0 bases at J, with 8 bases in the middle. This CDR3 has 13 residues. Germline V gene sequence: CDR1 MRHNA, CDR2 SNTAGT. The chain's CDR3 is CASRKGANYGYTF. For the CDR3, the DNA is TGTGCCAGCAGGAAGGGGGCTAACTATGGCTACACCTTC.

The genes are TRBV11-2 and TRBJ2-7; the D gene is possibly TRBD1 (5 bases). V was clipped by 4 bases and J by 1 base, with 11 bases between them. CDR1 SGHAT and CDR2 FQNNGV come from the germline V gene. The CDR3 spans 14 residues. The CDR3 reads CASSSLKGSYEQYF. The CDR3 DNA is TGTGCCAGCAGCTCCCTGAAGGGGTCCTACGAGCAGTACTTC. Looking up the rest from reference TRBV11-2 and TRBJ2-7 gives the full variable domain: EAGVAQSPRYKIIEKRQSVAFWCNPISGHATLYWYQQILGQGPKLLIQFQNNGVVDDSQLPKDRFSAERLKGVDSTLKIQPAKLEDSAVYLCASSSLKGSYEQYFGPGTRLTVT.

This clone occurred once. The gene calls are TRBV10-3 and TRBJ1-2; 8 bases are shared with TRBD1. V trimming: 11 bases; J trimming: 3 bases; junction bases outside the gene matches: 14. The CDR3 length is 15 residues. In germline, CDR1 is ENHRY, CDR2 SYGVKD. The CDR3 DNA sequence: TGTGCCGCCGACCCTACCGGGACAGGTGACTATGGCTACACCTTC. Its protein is CAADPTGTGDYGYTF.

This rearrangement joins TRBV5-1 to TRBJ2-1; D unresolved. The CDR3 consists of 13 residues. CDR1 and CDR2 from the germline V gene are SGHRS and YFSETQ. With 0 bases removed from V and 12 bases from J, the gap between germline ends came to 13 bases. The DNA of the CDR3 is TGCGCCAGCAGCTTGGAAGGTCGGGTCGGGCAGTTCTTC. Residues: CASSLEGRVGQFF.

V is TRBV15 and J is TRBJ2-1; a weak D match, TRBD1 (5 bases). Germline CDR1 reads LNHNV; CDR2 reads YYDKDF (reference sequence). This CDR3 is built from 15 residues. V lost 0 bases and J lost 6, with 12 bases in between. DNA for the CDR3: TGTGCCACCAGCAGAGATCTAGTCCAGGGCAATGAGCAGTTCTTC. Translation gives CATSRDLVQGNEQFF. Variable domain in full (rest from reference TRBV15 and TRBJ2-1): DAMVIQNPRYQVTQFGKPVTLSCSQTLNHNVMYWYQQKSSQAPKLLFHYYDKDFNNEADTPDNFQSRRPNTSFCFLDIRSPGLGDTAMYLCATSRDLVQGNEQFFGPGTRLTVL.

V is TRBV11-2 and J is TRBJ2-5; the match to TRBD1 covers 8 bases. CDR1 and CDR2 from the germline V gene are SGHAT and FQNNGV. This CDR3 spans 16 amino acids. V lost 0 bases to trimming and J lost 4 bases; unmatched junction nucleotides: 7. The DNA for the CDR3 is TGTGCCAGCAGCTTAGAGCGACAGGGGCTGGGAGAGACCCAGTACTTC. This encodes CASSLERQGLGETQYF.

The V and J genes are TRBV5-1 and TRBJ2-4, with D perhaps TRBD1 (5 bases). This CDR3 is 14 amino acids long. Trimming removed 0 bases from V and 8 bases from J, with 12 bases in between. From germline, CDR1 is SGHRS and CDR2 YFSETQ. For the CDR3, the DNA is TGCGCCAGCAGCTTGGCCGGCAGGGATGACATTCAGTACTTC. Translation: CASSLAGRDDIQYF.

The rearrangement joins TRBV5-1 to TRBJ2-4; D gene uncertain. Trimming pared 1 base from V and 3 bases from J, leaving 17 bases between. CDR3 length: 17 residues. Germline V CDR1 and CDR2: SGHRS, YFSETQ. CDR3 residues: CASSLFSRFEDKNIQYF. The DNA of the CDR3 is TGCGCCAGCAGCTTGTTTTCGAGGTTTGAGGACAAAAACATTCAGTACTTC.

This clone has a count of ten or more. The chain links TRBV18 to TRBJ2-1, with 7 bases lining up with TRBD1. The junction had 8 bases not matched to a gene; V was cut back by 2 bases and J by 7 bases. The germline V gene encodes CDR1 KGHSH and CDR2 LQKENI. The CDR3 consists of 15 residues. CDR3 loop: CASSPWTGPTNEQFF. CDR3 bases: TGTGCCAGCTCACCATGGACAGGACCCACGAATGAGCAGTTCTTC.

The chain carries TRBV7-2 and TRBJ2-7; D is perhaps TRBD1 (5 bases). Per the germline V gene, CDR1 is SGHTA and CDR2 is FQGNSA. There are 14 residues in the CDR3. Trimming removed 1 base at V and 3 bases at J, with 10 bases between. The CDR3 protein is CASSLEQGYYEQYF. For the CDR3, the DNA is TGTGCCAGCAGCTTAGAGCAGGGTTACTACGAGCAGTACTTC.

The chain links TRBV21-1 to TRBJ1-1; TRBD1 reflects the table's D call only, with no check against the DNA. TRBV21-1 is tagged as a pseudogene. CDR3 length: 16 residues. CDR3 loop: CASKPGQGVLDTEAFF. The CDR3 region has the DNA TGTGCCAGCAAGCCGGGACAGGGGGTTTTGGACACTGAAGCTTTCTTT.

The rearrangement uses TRBV6-5 and TRBJ2-7; the D gene is possibly TRBD2 (7 bases). The V gene lost 5 bases and the J gene lost 3 bases, with 14 bases spanning the gap. There are 14 residues in the CDR3. Germline V CDR1 and CDR2: MNHEY, SVGAGI. In nucleotides, the CDR3 is TGTGCCAGCAGTCCCTCGCGGGGGCTCTACGAGCAGTACTTC. The encoded protein is CASSPSRGLYEQYF.